This entry lists 20 T cell receptor beta chains sequenced from one sample in a study of blood T cell repertoires in COVID-19 (dated by TCRdb to the early 2020s). To prepare the library, the immunoSEQ multiplex PCR assay was applied. TCRdb re-hosts the immuneACCESS table, in-frame sequences only. Its copies lack some clones; in the studies checked, an unresolved V gene accounts for under half of them, and the cause for the rest is not known. The table for this sample lists about 160,000 clones; more than 75% of them were counted only once. The ten largest clonotypes hold approximately 6.6% of the sample. Sequencing was done on a sample of PBMCs or T cells enriched from blood (not recorded which). These receptors were collected from a woman between 50 and 59 years old who had recovered from COVID-19.

The V and J genes are TRBV21-1 and TRBJ2-5; no DNA check was done on the table's D call, TRBD2. TRBV21-1 is a documented pseudogene. This CDR3 spans 14 amino acids. The CDR3 nucleotides are TGTGCCAGCAGCAAAGGAGGACTTAGGGAGACCCAGTACTTC. Residues: CASSKGGLRETQYF.

The V call is TRBV6-2 or TRBV6-3, the J call TRBJ2-1, with 9 nucleotides matching TRBD1. The CDR3 contains 14 residues. Trimming at V came to 0 bases and at J to 6 bases, leaving 0 bases not matched to a gene. CDR1 is MNHEY, CDR2 SVGEGT, per germline. CDR3 DNA: TGTGCCAGCAGTTACTCGACAGGGGGCAATGAGCAGTTCTTC. This gives the protein CASSYSTGGNEQFF.

About this clone itself: The same CDR3 arises from other DNA sequences in this sample as well. The J gene is TRBJ1-1, the V gene TRBV19; TRBD1 agrees at 7 bases. This CDR3 is 13 amino acids long. The germline V gene encodes CDR1 LNHDA and CDR2 SQIVND (reference sequence). V was clipped by 3 bases and J by 5 bases; unmatched bases: 3. CDR3: CASSMGRGTEAFF. The CDR3, as DNA: TGTGCCAGTAGTATGGGCAGGGGGACTGAAGCTTTCTTT. Looking up the rest from reference TRBV19 and TRBJ1-1 gives the full variable domain: DGGITQSPKYLFRKEGQNVTLSCEQNLNHDAMYWYRQDPGQGLRLIYYSQIVNDFQKGDIAEGYSVSREKKESFPLTVTSAQKNPTAFYLCASSMGRGTEAFFGQGTRLTVV.

The V call is TRBV11-3, the J call TRBJ1-1, with D possibly being TRBD1 (5 bases). There are 14 residues in the CDR3. The ends were cut back, 5 bases at V and 5 bases at J, with 15 bases in the middle. Germline CDR1 and CDR2: SGHNT and YENEEA. The DNA of the CDR3 is TGTGCCAGCAGCGGCGGGGTCCGGGGGACTGAAGCTTTCTTT. Protein product: CASSGGVRGTEAFF. Full variable domain (missing parts from reference TRBV11-3 and TRBJ1-1): EAGVVQSPRYKIIEKKQPVAFWCNPISGHNTLYWYLQNLGQGPELLIRYENEEAVDDSQLPKDRFSAERLKGVDSTLKIQPAELGDSAVYLCASSGGVRGTEAFFGQGTRLTVV.

The chain links TRBV7-2 to TRBJ1-3; weak D call: TRBD1 (5 bases). V was pared by 4 bases and J by 2 bases, with 15 bases between. This CDR3 contains 16 residues. Germline V lookup: CDR1 SGHTA, CDR2 FQGNSA. The CDR3 coding sequence is TGTGCCAGCAGCTGGCTCCCGACAGAGACTGGAAACACCATATATTTT. It specifies CASSWLPTETGNTIYF.

The chain joins TRBV27 to TRBJ2-3; 10 nucleotides match TRBD2. CDR1 and CDR2 (germline): MNHEY, SMNVEV (reference sequence). There are 16 residues in the CDR3. After removal of 3 bases from V and 0 bases from J, the junction contained 3 bases not matched to a gene. In nucleotides, the CDR3 is TGTGCCAGCAGTTTTACTAGCGGGGCAAGCACAGATACGCAGTATTTT. Protein: CASSFTSGASTDTQYF.

With regard to this clone: Other DNA sequences from this sample encode an identical CDR3 as well. The rearrangement joins TRBV7-3 to TRBJ1-1; TRBD1 is a possible D gene (6 bases). Germline lookup yields CDR1 SGHTA and CDR2 FQGTGA. This CDR3 region has 13 residues. V shed 6 bases and J shed 1 base, with 9 bases lying between them. The CDR3 coding sequence is TGTGCCAGCAGTTCAGGGGCGAACACTGAAGCTTTCTTT. It yields the protein CASSSGANTEAFF. Full variable domain (rest looked up from reference TRBV7-3 and TRBJ1-1): GAGVSQTPSNKVTEKGKYVELRCDPISGHTALYWYRQSLGQGPEFLIYFQGTGAADDSGLPNDRFFAVRPEGSVSTLKIQRTERGDSAVYLCASSSGANTEAFFGQGTRLTVV.

The V and J genes are TRBV6-5 and TRBJ2-5, with 7 bases lining up with TRBD2. V lost 7 bases and J lost 7; bases outside the gene matches: 9. Germline CDR1 is MNHEY and CDR2 is SVGAGI. The CDR3 is made up of 13 amino acids. CDR3 DNA: TGTGCCAGCAAGCGGGATGGGGGGGGGACCCAGTACTTC. Residues: CASKRDGGGTQYF.

The rearrangement links TRBV5-1 to TRBJ1-4; D not resolved. Germline values: CDR1 SGHRS, CDR2 YFSETQ. V lost 3 bases to trimming and J lost 7 bases, with 16 bases between them. The CDR3 sequence is 15 residues long. The CDR3 region is CASSSDGHGSEKLFF. For the CDR3, the DNA is TGCGCCAGCAGCTCGGATGGTCACGGGAGTGAAAAACTGTTTTTT.

This chain links TRBV30 with TRBJ2-7; 8 bases align to TRBD1. Germline CDR1 and CDR2: GTSNPN and SVGIG (reference sequence). CDR3 length equals 14 residues. J was trimmed by 0 bases and V by 6 bases; bases with no gene match: 7. CDR3 in DNA: TGTGCCTGCAACCGGGACAGGAGCTCCTACGAGCAGTACTTC. Protein product: CACNRDRSSYEQYF.

The chain links TRBV5-8 to TRBJ1-6; possibly TRBD1 for D (5 bases). Trimming stripped 4 bases from V and 7 bases from J, with 21 bases between. CDR1 and CDR2 (germline): SGHTS, YDEGEE. The CDR3 runs 17 residues. The CDR3 DNA reads as TGTGCCAGCAGCCGTCAAGCGCCGGGGGTTGAAAATTCACCCCTCCACTTT. This sequence encodes CASSRQAPGVENSPLHF.

This rearrangement joins TRBV5-1 to TRBJ1-2; perhaps TRBD1 as D (5 bases). Germline lookup yields CDR1 SGHRS and CDR2 YFSETQ. Trimming stripped 0 bases from V and 0 bases from J, with 12 bases between. This CDR3 has 16 residues. As DNA, the CDR3 is TGCGCCAGCAGCTTGGGGCAGGGTTCCCCTAACTATGGCTACACCTTC. As protein: CASSLGQGSPNYGYTF.

The chain employs TRBV24-1 and TRBJ1-2; D gene uncertain. V gave up 2 bases and J gave up 4 bases, with 19 bases separating them. CDR1 is KGHDR and CDR2 is SFDVKD in the germline V gene. The CDR3 is 17 residues long. The CDR3 bases are TGTGCCACCAGTGATTCTGCCCGGAGAGGTGGTTCCTATGGCTACACCTTC. Translated, it gives CATSDSARRGGSYGYTF.

This clone appeared a few times. This sample includes further DNA sequences coding for the same CDR3. This rearrangement joins TRBV19 to TRBJ1-1, with 9 bases matching TRBD1. Trimming removed 5 bases from V and 2 bases from J; junction bases left unmatched: 3. CDR1 is LNHDA and CDR2 is SQIVND in the germline V gene (reference sequence). The CDR3 sequence is 14 residues long. The CDR3 sequence: CASSPQGANTEAFF. Here the CDR3 DNA reads TGTGCCAGTAGTCCACAGGGGGCCAACACTGAAGCTTTCTTT.

This chain uses TRBV5-6 with TRBJ1-5; D is perhaps TRBD1 (6 bases). V lost 4 bases and J 11 bases, leaving 13 bases between the germline ends. The CDR3 runs 12 residues. Germline V gene sequence: CDR1 SGHDT, CDR2 YYEEEE. Here the CDR3 reads CASSRNRDTQHF. The CDR3, as DNA: TGTGCCAGCAGCCGGAACAGGGATACCCAGCATTTT. Using reference TRBV5-6 and TRBJ1-5 for the parts outside the CDR3, the full variable domain is DAGVTQSPTHLIKTRGQQVTLRCSPKSGHDTVSWYQQALGQGPQFIFQYYEEEERQRGNFPDRFSGHQFPNYSSELNVNALLLGDSALYLCASSRNRDTQHFGDGTRLSIL.

The V call is TRBV7-8, the J call TRBJ2-7, with 7 bases matching TRBD1. With V trimmed by 1 base and J by 3 bases, 6 bases remained unmatched. The CDR3 has 15 residues. Germline V lookup: CDR1 SGHVS, CDR2 FQNEAQ. The CDR3 DNA reads TGTGCCAGCAGCTTAGTTGGCGCAGGGGGCTACGAGCAGTACTTC. It codes for CASSLVGAGGYEQYF. Full variable domain (missing parts from reference TRBV7-8 and TRBJ2-7): GAGVSQSPRYKVAKRGQDVALRCDPISGHVSLFWYQQALGQGPEFLTYFQNEAQLDKSGLPSDRFFAERPEGSVSTLKIQRTQQEDSAVYLCASSLVGAGGYEQYFGPGTRLTVT.

The rearrangement uses TRBV4-1 and TRBJ2-5; TRBD2 matches at 15 bases. CDR1 is MGHRA and CDR2 is YSYEKL in the germline V gene. The CDR3 is 16 amino acids. J was trimmed by 3 bases and V by 4 bases; bases with no gene match: 3. CDR3 in DNA: TGCGCCAGCAGCCCGGGACTAGCGGGGGGCAAAGAGACCCAGTACTTC. It encodes CASSPGLAGGKETQYF.

This clone came up once. This sequence joins TRBV2 and TRBJ1-2, with 7 positions matching TRBD1. The germline V gene encodes CDR1 SNHLY and CDR2 FYNNEI. J was trimmed by 4 bases and V by 4 bases; bases with no gene match: 3. CDR3 length: 13 amino acids. The CDR3 nucleotides read TGTGCCAGCAGTGGGGGGACAGCCTATGGCTACACCTTC. Protein product: CASSGGTAYGYTF.

J is TRBJ2-3 and V is TRBV2, with D maybe TRBD2 (5 bases). The CDR3 runs 14 residues. V lost 5 bases and J 4 bases, leaving 13 bases between the germline ends. Germline CDR1 is SNHLY and CDR2 is FYNNEI. DNA for the CDR3: TGTGCCAGCAGTTACAATCGAGGGCCAGATACGCAGTATTTT. Protein: CASSYNRGPDTQYF.

The chain has TRBV7-3 and TRBJ2-7; TRBD1 aligns across 8 bases. Germline V gene sequence: CDR1 SGHTA, CDR2 FQGTGA. The J segment lost 5 bases and the V segment lost 5 bases, leaving 5 bases of the junction unmatched. This CDR3 region has 13 residues. The CDR3 nucleotides read TGTGCCAGCAGCCGAAAGACAGGGGACGAGCAGTACTTC. Translating it yields CASSRKTGDEQYF.